What follows is one T cell receptor (beta chain) and its context. The entry originates in a study of technical replicates of blood from a handful of donors. Profiling relied on immunoSEQ multiplex PCR, and the TCRdb table lists in-frame clones only, not all of them. The sample gives about 84,000 clones, about 90% of which show up once; about 0.26% is in the top ten. Unmatched junction bases numbered 7, after V lost 0 bases and J lost 3 bases. Germline loops: CDR1 GTSNPN, CDR2 SVGIG (reference sequence). This CDR3 contains 16 residues. The clonotype originates from a human donor in good health. The chain employs TRBV30 and TRBJ1-2; 10 bases match TRBD1. The source material was T cells isolated from PBMCs. CDR3: CAWSVKGQGGHYGYTF. CDR3 coding DNA: TGTGCCTGGAGTGTAAAAGGACAGGGGGGCCACTATGGCTACACCTTC.